This T cell receptor beta chain was retrieved from a study of blood T cell repertoires in COVID-19. Trimming took 3 bases from V and 4 from J, leaving 12 bases between them. CDR3 size: 15 residues. Germline lookup yields CDR1 LNHDA and CDR2 SQIVND (reference sequence). Assay: immunoSEQ multiplex PCR; the TCRdb copy retains only in-frame clones and omits some. The sample yields 15,000 to 20,000 clones, roughly 88% seen once. This sequence joins TRBV19 and TRBJ2-2; TRBD1 is a possible D gene (6 bases). The TCR originated in a human donor in a cohort sampled during active COVID-19. Sequencing used peripheral blood. The CDR3 protein is CASSILDSSTGELFF. CDR3 sequence (DNA): TGTGCCAGTAGTATCTTGGACAGTTCCACCGGGGAGCTGTTTTTT.